The rows below give T cell receptor beta chains drawn from one sample of a study of cytomegalovirus exposure and HLA in healthy donors. Sequencing used immunoSEQ multiplex PCR; TCRdb keeps in-frame clones, though not all of them. This table has more than 85,000 clones, 84% appearing once. The sample comprised PBMCs. These receptors all stem from a young woman in good health and CMV-seronegative. Each CDR3 is given with its conserved first and last residue. A D gene is named only where the DNA matches it firmly. The size field is filled for only some rows; it gives once, few, many or a size class.

NA,NA,TRBJ1-2,TRBV6-1,CASSPMNRVGYTF,TGTGCCAGCTCACCCATGAACAGGGTTGGCTACACCTTC
few,TRBD1,TRBJ1-4,TRBV19,CASTSYGQGMEKLFF,TGTGCCAGTACCTCATACGGACAGGGGATGGAAAAACTGTTTTTT
NA,NA,TRBJ2-7,TRBV29-1,CSSKVEGRNEQYF,TGCAGCTCGAAGGTCGAGGGGAGGAACGAGCAGTACTTC
NA,TRBD1,TRBJ2-7,TRBV10-2,CASRLTGGVYEQYF,TGCGCCAGCAGGCTGACAGGGGGTGTATACGAGCAGTACTTC
NA,TRBD2,TRBJ2-3,TRBV4-3,CASSQDREGWDTQYF,TGCGCCAGCAGCCAAGACAGGGAGGGGTGGGATACGCAGTATTTT
NA,NA,TRBJ1-5,TRBV7-9,CATSRGEDQPQHF,TGTGCCACCTCGCGGGGGGAGGATCAGCCCCAGCATTTT
NA,TRBD2,TRBJ2-5,TRBV7-9,CASSLSGVQETQYF,TGTGCCAGCAGCCTAAGCGGGGTTCAAGAGACCCAGTACTTC
NA,NA,TRBJ1-4,TRBV7-9,CSSSLDGNEKLFF,TGTTCCAGCAGCCTCGACGGGAATGAAAAACTGTTTTTT
NA,TRBD1,TRBJ1-1,TRBV28,CASSSPGTGGGEAFF,TGTGCCAGCAGTTCCCCCGGGACAGGGGGCGGTGAAGCTTTCTTT
NA,NA,TRBJ1-1,TRBV7-9,CASTRDGNTEAFF,TGTGCCAGCACCCGAGATGGGAACACTGAAGCTTTCTTT
NA,NA,TRBJ1-1,TRBV19,CASSIAVMNTEAFF,TGTGCCAGTAGTATAGCGGTAATGAACACTGAAGCTTTCTTT
NA,TRBD1,TRBJ2-1,TRBV5-4,CASSPPGQRSNEQFF,TGTGCCAGCAGCCCGCCGGGACAGAGATCCAATGAGCAGTTCTTC
NA,TRBD1,TRBJ2-7,TRBV11-2,CASSFHRGPGEQYF,TGTGCCAGCAGCTTCCACAGGGGGCCCGGGGAGCAGTACTTC
NA,NA,TRBJ2-3,TRBV7-2,CASSPGTASPLQYF,TGTGCCAGCAGCCCGGGGACTGCCAGCCCGTTGCAGTATTTT
NA,NA,TRBJ1-1,TRBV11-2,CASRAGWEAFF,TGTGCCAGCAGGGCGGGCTGGGAAGCTTTCTTT
NA,NA,TRBJ2-1,TRBV18,CASSPSRTGTYNEQFF,TGTGCCAGCTCACCGTCCCGGACGGGAACCTACAATGAGCAGTTCTTC
NA,NA,TRBJ2-3,TRBV5-1,CASGWAGITDTQYF,TGCGCCAGCGGTTGGGCGGGGATCACAGATACGCAGTATTTT
NA,NA,TRBJ1-6,TRBV11-2,CASSPGRGMSSYNSPLHF,TGTGCCAGCAGCCCGGGGAGGGGAATGAGCTCCTATAATTCACCCCTCCACTTT
NA,NA,TRBJ1-6,TRBV5-1,CASSLRRGRSPLHF,TGCGCCAGCAGCTTGAGGCGGGGCCGATCACCCCTCCACTTT
NA,TRBD2,TRBJ2-1,TRBV28,CGSGTSLLDEQFF,TGTGGCTCCGGGACTAGTCTGTTGGATGAGCAGTTCTTC
NA,NA,TRBJ2-1,TRBV19,CASSIVSGNEQFF,TGTGCCAGTAGTATCGTATCAGGGAATGAGCAGTTCTTC
once,TRBD2,TRBJ2-5,TRBV19,CASSLYPRGVQETQYF,TGTGCCAGTTCCCTCTACCCCCGGGGGGTCCAAGAGACCCAGTACTTC
NA,NA,TRBJ1-1,TRBV10-3,CAISGTLNTEAFF,TGTGCCATCAGTGGGACATTGAACACTGAAGCTTTCTTT
few,TRBD1,TRBJ1-3,TRBV4-1,CASSQGTGRGNTIYF,TGCGCCAGCAGCCAGGGGACAGGTCGTGGAAACACCATATATTTT
NA,NA,TRBJ2-1,TRBV9,CASSLRGSSYNEQFF,TGTGCCAGCAGTTTACGGGGAAGCTCCTACAATGAGCAGTTCTTC
NA,TRBD1,TRBJ2-5,TRBV7-8,CASRGRDSETQYF,TGTGCCAGCAGAGGACGGGACAGCGAGACCCAGTACTTC
few,NA,TRBJ2-7,TRBV10-3,CAIRGGPSYEQYF,TGTGCCATCAGGGGGGGACCTTCCTACGAGCAGTACTTC
NA,NA,TRBJ1-6,TRBV30,CAWSVPGNSPLHF,TGTGCCTGGAGTGTTCCAGGCAATTCACCCCTCCACTTT
NA,NA,TRBJ1-6,TRBV25-1,CASHTGIFSPLHF,TGTGCCAGTCACACAGGGATTTTTTCACCCCTCCACTTT
few,NA,TRBJ2-7,TRBV10-2,CASRPTGITYEQYF,TGCGCCAGCCGACCAACCGGGATCACCTACGAGCAGTACTTC
NA,NA,TRBJ2-3,TRBV5-6,CATLVSGYTDTQYF,TGTGCCACCCTGGTTAGCGGATACACAGATACGCAGTATTTT